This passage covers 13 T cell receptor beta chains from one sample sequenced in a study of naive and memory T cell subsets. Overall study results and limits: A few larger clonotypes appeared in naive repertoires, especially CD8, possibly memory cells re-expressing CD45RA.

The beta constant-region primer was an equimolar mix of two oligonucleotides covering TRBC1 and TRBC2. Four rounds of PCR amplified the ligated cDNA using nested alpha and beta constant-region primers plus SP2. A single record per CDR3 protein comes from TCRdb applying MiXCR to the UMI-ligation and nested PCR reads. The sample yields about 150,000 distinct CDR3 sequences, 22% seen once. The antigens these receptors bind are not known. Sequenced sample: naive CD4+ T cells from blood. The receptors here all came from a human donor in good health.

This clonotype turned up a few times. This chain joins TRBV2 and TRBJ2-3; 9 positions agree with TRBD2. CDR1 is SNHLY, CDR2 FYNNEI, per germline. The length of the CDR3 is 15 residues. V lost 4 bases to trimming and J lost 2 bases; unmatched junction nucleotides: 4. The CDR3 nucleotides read TGTGCCAGCAGTGGACTAGCGGAAATCACAGATACGCAGTATTTT. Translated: CASSGLAEITDTQYF. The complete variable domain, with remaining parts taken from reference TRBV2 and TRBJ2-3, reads EPEVTQTPSHQVTQMGQEVILRCVPISNHLYFYWYRQILGQKVEFLVSFYNNEISEKSEIFDDQFSVERPDGSNFTLKIRSTKLEDSAMYFCASSGLAEITDTQYFGPGTRLTVL.

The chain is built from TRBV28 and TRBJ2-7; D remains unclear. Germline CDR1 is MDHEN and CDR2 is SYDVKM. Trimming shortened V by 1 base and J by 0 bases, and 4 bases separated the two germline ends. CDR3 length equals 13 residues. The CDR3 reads CASSLYYSYEQYF. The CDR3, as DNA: TGTGCCAGCAGTTTATATTACTCCTACGAGCAGTACTTC.

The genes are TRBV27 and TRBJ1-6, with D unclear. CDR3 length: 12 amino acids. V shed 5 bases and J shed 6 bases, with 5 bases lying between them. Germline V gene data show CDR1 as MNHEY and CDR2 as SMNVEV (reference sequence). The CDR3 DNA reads TGTGCCAGCAGTCAGGTTAATTCACCCCTCCACTTT. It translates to CASSQVNSPLHF.

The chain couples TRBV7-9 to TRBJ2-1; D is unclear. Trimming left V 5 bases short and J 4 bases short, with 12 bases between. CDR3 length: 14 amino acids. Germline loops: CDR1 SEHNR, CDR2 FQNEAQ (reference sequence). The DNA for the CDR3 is TGTGCCAGCAGCATAGAGACAAGTTACAATGAGCAGTTCTTC. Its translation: CASSIETSYNEQFF.

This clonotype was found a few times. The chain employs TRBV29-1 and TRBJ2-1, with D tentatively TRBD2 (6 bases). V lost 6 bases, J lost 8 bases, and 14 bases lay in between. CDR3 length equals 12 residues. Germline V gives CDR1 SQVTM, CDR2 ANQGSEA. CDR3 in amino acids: CSVRGGIDEQFF. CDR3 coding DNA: TGCAGCGTCCGTGGCGGGATCGATGAGCAGTTCTTC.

This chain's CDR3 is CASTLGLATYEQYF. The CDR3 DNA reads TGTGCCAGCACTCTCGGACTAGCGACCTACGAGCAGTACTTC. The J gene is TRBJ2-7, the V gene TRBV28, with 9 positions matching TRBD2. CDR3 size: 14 residues. Germline V lookup: CDR1 MDHEN, CDR2 SYDVKM. After removal of 7 bases from V and 2 bases from J, the junction contained 6 bases not matched to a gene.

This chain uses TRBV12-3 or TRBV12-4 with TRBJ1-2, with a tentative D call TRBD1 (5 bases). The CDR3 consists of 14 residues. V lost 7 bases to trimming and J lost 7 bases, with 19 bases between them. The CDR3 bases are TGTGCCAGCACCGTCGCAGGGTCGCGGACTGGCTACACCTTC. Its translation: CASTVAGSRTGYTF.

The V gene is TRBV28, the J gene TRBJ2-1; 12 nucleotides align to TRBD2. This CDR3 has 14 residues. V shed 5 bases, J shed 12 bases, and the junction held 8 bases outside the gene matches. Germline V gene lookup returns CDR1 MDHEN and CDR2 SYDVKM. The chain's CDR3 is CASSMASGRAGQFF. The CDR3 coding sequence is TGTGCCAGCAGTATGGCTAGCGGGAGGGCGGGGCAGTTCTTC.

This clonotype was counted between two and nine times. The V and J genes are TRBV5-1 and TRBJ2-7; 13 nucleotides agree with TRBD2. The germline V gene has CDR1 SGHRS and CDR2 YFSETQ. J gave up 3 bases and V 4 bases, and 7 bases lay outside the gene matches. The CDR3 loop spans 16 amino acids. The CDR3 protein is CASSQGTSGIYYEQYF. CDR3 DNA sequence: TGCGCCAGCAGCCAAGGGACTAGCGGGATATACTACGAGCAGTACTTC.

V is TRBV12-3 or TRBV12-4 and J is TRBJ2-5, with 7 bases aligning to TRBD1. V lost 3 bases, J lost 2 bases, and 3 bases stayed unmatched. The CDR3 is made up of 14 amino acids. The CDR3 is CASSLGQTQETQYF. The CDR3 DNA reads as TGTGCCAGCAGTTTGGGACAGACACAAGAGACCCAGTACTTC.

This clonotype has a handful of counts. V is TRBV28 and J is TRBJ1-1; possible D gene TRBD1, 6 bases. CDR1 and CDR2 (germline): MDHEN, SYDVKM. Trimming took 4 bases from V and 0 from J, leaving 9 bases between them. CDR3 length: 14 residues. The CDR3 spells CASSSQGLNTEAFF. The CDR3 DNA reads TGTGCCAGCAGTTCACAGGGTCTGAACACTGAAGCTTTCTTT.

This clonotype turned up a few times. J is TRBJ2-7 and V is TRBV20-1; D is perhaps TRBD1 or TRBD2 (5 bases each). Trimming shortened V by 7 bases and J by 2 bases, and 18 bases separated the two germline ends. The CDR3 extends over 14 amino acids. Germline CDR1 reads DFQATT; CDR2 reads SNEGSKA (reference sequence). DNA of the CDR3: TGCAGTGTTAGTCCCGGGACGGACGCCTACGAGCAGTACTTC. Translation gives CSVSPGTDAYEQYF.

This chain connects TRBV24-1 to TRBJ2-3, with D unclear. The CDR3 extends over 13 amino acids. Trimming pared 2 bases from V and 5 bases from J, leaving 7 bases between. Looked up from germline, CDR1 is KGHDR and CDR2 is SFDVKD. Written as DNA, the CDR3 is TGTGCCACCAGTGATTCGCTACGAGATACGCAGTATTTT. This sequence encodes CATSDSLRDTQYF.